This T cell receptor (beta chain) was sequenced for a study of cytomegalovirus exposure and HLA in healthy donors. Details on this clone: Its matching antigen is unknown.

Researchers ran the PCR with 60 Vbeta and 13 Jbeta primers. Produced via immunoSEQ multiplex PCR; TCRdb's table is partial and in-frame only. The sample lists roughly 120,000 clones, 77% occurring once. The study, taken as a whole, reports: One variant, a missense change in DCLRE1C, was linked in a later analysis to TCR beta V- and J-gene trimming.

Deletions cut 8 bases from V and 4 bases from J, with 14 bases between. The CDR3 contains 13 residues. Germline V gene data show CDR1 as SNHLY and CDR2 as FYNNEI. The sequencing sample was made of PBMCs. The chain uses TRBV2 and TRBJ1-1, with D uncertain. The TCR originated in a woman in her 40s in good health and CMV-seropositive. Here the CDR3 DNA reads TGTGCCAGCGCCTGGGGAGTGGCCACTGAAGCTTTCTTT. This sequence encodes CASAWGVATEAFF.